Sequencing of this T cell receptor beta chain was carried out in a study of post-analysis software for immune sequencing data. Background on the study: Patients with relapsing-remitting, secondary progressive and progressive-relapsing multiple sclerosis courses were all represented.

This clonotype has at least ten counts. Its antigen is still unknown. This CDR3 spans 13 amino acids. CDR1 is SEHNR and CDR2 is FQNEAQ in the germline V gene (reference sequence). Deletions cut 1 base from V and 5 bases from J, with 8 bases between. The TCR beta cDNA libraries carried unique molecular identifiers. TCRdb reanalysed the PCR reads using MiXCR and keeps one entry per CDR3 protein. Among under 200,000 distinct CDR3 sequences listed, 25% to 30% were seen once. Study-level points and caveats: Patients carried roughly 5 TRBV segments more frequently than controls did, and TRBV5-6, TRBV5-1 and TRBV20-1 were among them. Under the F measure, samples that were prepared in one batch clustered strongly together. Significantly lower normalized Chao1 diversity was found in patients with multiple sclerosis relative to controls.

Sequenced: blood. This clonotype was sampled from a girl under 18 with multiple sclerosis. The gene calls are TRBV7-9 and TRBJ1-1; no clear D. Here the CDR3 DNA reads TGTGCCAGCAGCTTAGTTGGGCAGACTGAAGCTTTCTTT. This sequence encodes CASSLVGQTEAFF.